Listed here are 11 T cell receptor beta chains from one sample, sequenced in a study of graft-versus-host responses after intestinal transplantation. These receptors lack a known antigen. Generated by immunoSEQ multiplex PCR, the TCRdb table keeps only in-frame clones and is missing some. Of some 140,000 clones listed, about 93% are singletons. Material: unstimulated CD4+ T cells sorted from spleen or lymph node cells, obtained before intestinal transplant. Source of these receptors: a human donor who received an intestinal transplant.

Only one count was recorded for this clone. V and J are TRBV11-2 and TRBJ2-7, with 9 bases matching TRBD1. The CDR3 is 16 residues long. Per the germline V gene, CDR1 is SGHAT and CDR2 is FQNNGV. V trimming: 5 bases; J trimming: 3 bases; junction bases outside the gene matches: 11. The CDR3 sequence is CASSLVGTGNFYEQYF. In DNA form, the CDR3 reads TGTGCCAGCAGCCTAGTGGGGACAGGGAACTTCTACGAGCAGTACTTC.

The V call is TRBV10-3, the J call TRBJ2-5, with D hard to call. This CDR3 region has 11 residues. Germline-derived CDR1 and CDR2 are ENHRY and SYGVKD. The V end lost 1 base, the J end lost 7 bases, and 4 bases lay between the germline ends. The CDR3 DNA sequence: TGTGCCATCAGTGAGTTGGGGACCCAGTACTTC. Encoded protein: CAISELGTQYF.

The chain carries TRBV9 and TRBJ2-7, with D unclear. The CDR3 length is 13 residues. From germline, CDR1 is SGDLS and CDR2 YYNGEE. Trimming stripped 3 bases from V and 1 base from J, with 8 bases between. CDR3 bases: TGTGCCAGCAGCGGCACAGATTCCTACGAGCAGTACTTC. As protein: CASSGTDSYEQYF.

This chain connects TRBV5-1 to TRBJ1-2; no clear D. This CDR3 has 13 amino acids. The germline V and J ends were trimmed by 0 bases and 4 bases, with 7 bases remaining between them. CDR1 is SGHRS and CDR2 is YFSETQ in the germline V gene. In DNA form, the CDR3 reads TGCGCCAGCAGCTTGGACACTTTCTATGGCTACACCTTC. This sequence encodes CASSLDTFYGYTF.

In its sample, this clone was seen a few times. This rearrangement joins TRBV6-5 to TRBJ2-1; D not certain. Trimming shortened V by 6 bases and J by 4 bases, and 13 bases separated the two germline ends. Germline CDR1 MNHEY, CDR2 SVGAGI. The length of the CDR3 is 14 residues. The chain's CDR3 is CASSQNGPYNEQFF. For the CDR3, the DNA is TGTGCCAGCAGCCAAAATGGACCGTACAATGAGCAGTTCTTC.

The rearrangement uses TRBV25-1 and TRBJ1-1; D not certain. Trimming took off 4 bases at V and 0 bases at J, with 9 bases between the two ends. Germline assignment: CDR1 MGHDK and CDR2 SYGVNS. This CDR3 region has 14 residues. The CDR3 is CASSGVGMNTEAFF. The CDR3 nucleotides read TGTGCCAGCAGTGGGGTGGGGATGAACACTGAAGCTTTCTTT.

This rearrangement joins TRBV5-8 to TRBJ2-3; 8 nucleotides line up with TRBD1. The CDR3 has 16 amino acids. The V gene's germline CDR1 is SGHTS and CDR2 YDEGEE. The ends lost 0 bases at V and 2 bases at J; junction bases unmatched: 5. The CDR3, as DNA: TGTGCCAGCAGCTTGGGGGACAGGTGGGACACAGATACGCAGTATTTT. Translated, it gives CASSLGDRWDTDTQYF.

The gene calls are TRBV14 and TRBJ2-1; TRBD2 aligns across 7 bases. Germline CDR1 SGHDN, CDR2 FVKESK. This CDR3 is built from 18 residues. Trimming removed 4 bases from V and 5 bases from J; junction bases left unmatched: 17. The DNA for the CDR3 is TGTGCCAGCAGCCTTCGGCGGGGGACGGGTTTCACACACAATGAGCAGTTCTTC. Protein product: CASSLRRGTGFTHNEQFF.

V is TRBV9 and J is TRBJ2-1, with D possibly being TRBD1 or TRBD2 (5 bases each). Germline assignment: CDR1 SGDLS and CDR2 YYNGEE. The V end was cut by 2 bases, the J end by 0 bases, with 9 bases between. CDR3 length equals 15 residues. In DNA, the CDR3 is TGTGCCAGCAGCGTGGGGGACCCCTCCTACAATGAGCAGTTCTTC. This gives the protein CASSVGDPSYNEQFF. Full variable domain (missing parts from reference TRBV9 and TRBJ2-1): DSGVTQTPKHLITATGQRVTLRCSPRSGDLSVYWYQQSLDQGLQFLIQYYNGEERAKGNILERFSAQQFPDLHSELNLSSLELGDSALYFCASSVGDPSYNEQFFGPGTRLTVL.

CDR3 protein: CASSLSLAGAGETQYF. The CDR3 region has the DNA TGTGCCAGCAGCTTATCACTAGCGGGAGCGGGTGAGACCCAGTACTTC. The chain uses TRBV7-2 and TRBJ2-5; TRBD2 aligns across 11 bases. Trimming removed 2 bases from V and 5 bases from J; junction bases left unmatched: 7. Germline values: CDR1 SGHTA, CDR2 FQGNSA. The CDR3 contains 16 residues.

This chain connects TRBV25-1 to TRBJ2-3; TRBD2 aligns across 7 bases. CDR1 MGHDK and CDR2 SYGVNS come from the germline V gene. With V trimmed by 1 base and J by 4 bases, 8 bases remained unmatched. The CDR3 length is 16 residues. CDR3: CASSEFGGGPADTQYF. The CDR3 DNA sequence: TGTGCCAGCAGTGAATTCGGGGGAGGGCCCGCAGATACGCAGTATTTT.